The 27 T cell receptor beta chains listed next were all sequenced from one sample in a study of blood T cell repertoires in COVID-19. TCRdb's table, derived via immunoSEQ multiplex PCR, lists solely in-frame clones and lacks some. The sample yields roughly 100,000 clones, roughly 76% seen once. Sequencing was performed on peripheral blood. Receptors were obtained from a woman aged 65 to 85 with acute or convalescent COVID-19.

This chain connects TRBV2 to TRBJ2-1, with TRBD2 identical over 12 bases. CDR1 is SNHLY, CDR2 FYNNEI, per germline. V was clipped by 4 bases and J by 5 bases; unmatched bases: 12. This CDR3 region has 18 residues. The CDR3 bases are TGTGCCAGCAGTGCCAGACTAGCGGGGGCCATTACAGACAATGAGCAGTTCTTC. Amino acid sequence: CASSARLAGAITDNEQFF.

The chain is built from TRBV3-1 (or the pseudogene TRBV3-2) and TRBJ1-1; D remains ambiguous. The V end lost 0 bases, the J end lost 9 bases, and 14 bases lay between the germline ends. This CDR3 has 14 amino acids. Germline V gives CDR1 LGHDT, CDR2 YNNKEL (reference sequence). The CDR3 nucleotides are TGTGCCAGCAGCCAAGACGGAGGGTTTTTGAAAGCTTTCTTT. It codes for CASSQDGGFLKAFF.

The chain is built from TRBV6-5 and TRBJ2-1, with D tentatively TRBD1 (5 bases). CDR3 length: 14 amino acids. Germline V gives CDR1 MNHEY, CDR2 SVGAGI. Trimming left V 2 bases short and J 9 bases short, with 14 bases between. The CDR3 DNA is TGTGCCAGCAGTTACATGTCAGGGTTCTCTGAGCAGTTCTTC. Translation: CASSYMSGFSEQFF.

This chain uses TRBV28 with TRBJ1-3, with 8 bases aligning to TRBD1. This CDR3 contains 15 residues. With 9 bases clipped from V and 0 bases from J, the junction kept 7 bases outside the gene matches. Germline CDR1 MDHEN, CDR2 SYDVKM. This CDR3 is CASQQGGISGNTIYF. The CDR3, as DNA: TGTGCCAGTCAACAGGGGGGGATCTCTGGAAACACCATATATTTT.

J is TRBJ2-6 and V is TRBV9, with 11 positions matching TRBD2. The germline gives CDR1 SGDLS, CDR2 YYNGEE. The J segment lost 1 base and the V segment lost 0 bases, leaving 9 bases of the junction unmatched. CDR3 length: 20 amino acids. The CDR3 DNA is TGTGCCAGCAGCGTAGAGGTAGCGGGAGGGCCAGGTTCTGGGGCCAACGTCCTGACTTTC. Protein product: CASSVEVAGGPGSGANVLTF.

The chain couples TRBV28 to TRBJ2-2; TRBD2 matches at 7 bases. From germline, CDR1 is MDHEN and CDR2 SYDVKM. Trimming at V came to 7 bases and at J to 4 bases, leaving 6 bases not matched to a gene. The CDR3 totals 14 residues. The CDR3 DNA reads TGTGCCAGCATTCCAACGGGGGGCACCGGGGAGCTGTTTTTT. It translates to CASIPTGGTGELFF.

This clone was counted only a few times. The gene calls are TRBV2 and TRBJ2-7; maybe TRBD1 (6 bases). This CDR3 contains 13 residues. Trimming left V 4 bases short and J 12 bases short, with 19 bases between. The V gene's germline CDR1 is SNHLY and CDR2 FYNNEI. CDR3 sequence: CASSVAQTGSWYF. The CDR3 DNA sequence: TGTGCCAGCAGTGTGGCGCAAACAGGGTCTTGGTACTTC.

This clone was counted a single time. The CDR3 sequence is CASSAYRGPNYGYTF. The DNA of the CDR3 is TGTGCCAGCAGCGCTTACAGGGGGCCGAACTATGGCTACACCTTC. The rearrangement joins TRBV9 to TRBJ1-2; 9 nucleotides line up with TRBD1. The length of the CDR3 is 15 residues. Per germline, CDR1 SGDLS and CDR2 YYNGEE. Unmatched junction bases numbered 5, after V lost 3 bases and J lost 2 bases.

The V gene is TRBV27, the J gene TRBJ1-5, with a possible D match to TRBD1 (5 bases). V was clipped by 5 bases and J by 7 bases, with 18 bases between them. This CDR3 has 15 residues. In germline, CDR1 is MNHEY, CDR2 SMNVEV (reference sequence). The CDR3, as DNA: TGTGCCAGCAGTGCCTCGGGAGGGGCCGGGCAGCCCCAGCATTTT. This gives the protein CASSASGGAGQPQHF.

The chain has TRBV2 and TRBJ2-2; the D gene is possibly TRBD1 (5 bases). The CDR3 contains 16 residues. Per germline, CDR1 SNHLY and CDR2 FYNNEI. V was clipped by 5 bases and J by 0 bases, with 13 bases between them. In DNA form, the CDR3 reads TGTGCCAGCAGTTATCGACAGCTTTCGAACACCGGGGAGCTGTTTTTT. This sequence encodes CASSYRQLSNTGELFF. The entire variable domain, with the rest obtained from reference TRBV2 and TRBJ2-2, is as follows: EPEVTQTPSHQVTQMGQEVILRCVPISNHLYFYWYRQILGQKVEFLVSFYNNEISEKSEIFDDQFSVERPDGSNFTLKIRSTKLEDSAMYFCASSYRQLSNTGELFFGEGSRLTVL.

The rearrangement uses TRBV27 and TRBJ1-2; 7 positions agree with TRBD1. The germline V gene has CDR1 MNHEY and CDR2 SMNVEV (reference sequence). J lost 10 bases, V lost 2 bases, and 10 bases had no gene match. CDR3 size: 14 residues. The CDR3 DNA sequence: TGTGCCAGCAGTTTAGAAATAGGGGGCGGTGACTACACCTTC. This sequence encodes CASSLEIGGGDYTF.

The rearrangement joins TRBV7-9 to TRBJ2-3; 14 bases are shared with TRBD2. This CDR3 has 16 amino acids. Germline V gene sequence: CDR1 SEHNR, CDR2 FQNEAQ (reference sequence). V shed 5 bases and J 3 bases; nucleotides not matched to a gene: 4. CDR3 loop: CASSLGLAGETDTQYF. CDR3 sequence (DNA): TGTGCCAGCAGCCTGGGACTAGCGGGAGAAACAGATACGCAGTATTTT.

This rearrangement joins TRBV5-4 to TRBJ1-3, with D possibly being TRBD1 (6 bases). The V and J ends lost 4 bases and 2 bases respectively, with 13 bases between them. CDR3 length: 15 amino acids. Germline V lookup: CDR1 SGHNT, CDR2 YYREEE (reference sequence). In DNA, the CDR3 is TGTGCCAGCAGCCTCCCAGGACAGCCTGGAAACACCATATATTTT. It yields the protein CASSLPGQPGNTIYF.

The CDR3 protein is CASSYRRGQGYEQYF. In DNA, the CDR3 is TGTGCCAGCAGTTACCGGCGGGGTCAGGGCTACGAGCAGTACTTC. The chain couples TRBV6-6 to TRBJ2-7, with D possibly matching TRBD2 (6 bases). V lost 2 bases to trimming and J lost 3 bases, with 14 bases between them. From germline, CDR1 is MNHNY and CDR2 SVGAGI (reference sequence). The CDR3 extends over 15 amino acids.

V is TRBV6-1 and J is TRBJ2-7; 10 nucleotides match TRBD1. The CDR3 loop spans 16 amino acids. V shed 3 bases, J shed 4 bases, and the junction held 9 bases outside the gene matches. Germline V CDR1 and CDR2: MNHNS, SASEGT. The CDR3 DNA follows: TGTGCCAGCAGTGATGCCCGGACAGGGGGTAATTACGAGCAGTACTTC. It translates to CASSDARTGGNYEQYF.

The chain is built from TRBV5-6 and TRBJ1-1, with D possibly matching TRBD1 (6 bases). Deletions cut 0 bases from V and 5 bases from J, with 14 bases between. Germline V gene lookup returns CDR1 SGHDT and CDR2 YYEEEE. There are 15 residues in the CDR3. The CDR3 sequence: CASSLAFGRGTEAFF. CDR3 nucleotide sequence: TGTGCCAGCAGCTTGGCCTTCGGCAGGGGAACTGAAGCTTTCTTT.

This clone was counted a few times. The V gene is TRBV9, the J gene TRBJ1-4, with D unresolved. This CDR3 is built from 14 residues. Germline V gene sequence: CDR1 SGDLS, CDR2 YYNGEE. The V gene lost 1 base and the J gene lost 6 bases, with 10 bases spanning the gap. The CDR3 protein is CASSVRGEDEKLFF. CDR3 DNA: TGTGCCAGCAGCGTACGGGGAGAGGATGAAAAACTGTTTTTT.

This sequence joins TRBV5-5 and TRBJ2-1, with 10 bases aligning to TRBD2. The CDR3 runs to 17 residues. Germline lookup yields CDR1 SGHKS and CDR2 YYEKEE (reference sequence). V lost 3 bases, J lost 6 bases, and 12 bases stayed unmatched. The DNA for the CDR3 is TGTGCCAGCAGCTCCCTTCTTCTAGCGGGAGCCCCCAATGAGCAGTTCTTC. It translates to CASSSLLLAGAPNEQFF.

This clone was detected once. DNA of the CDR3: TGTGCCAGTAGTCGAGCGGGGGCCCTCTCCTACGAGCAGTACTTC. Protein product: CASSRAGALSYEQYF. This sequence joins TRBV19 and TRBJ2-7; 8 positions match TRBD2. The ends lost 5 bases at V and 0 bases at J; junction bases unmatched: 6. Germline V gene data show CDR1 as LNHDA and CDR2 as SQIVND (reference sequence). This CDR3 region has 15 residues.

The rearrangement uses TRBV7-9 and TRBJ2-1, with 8 bases that match TRBD2. Trimming took 6 bases from V and 8 from J; bases not matched to a gene: 6. The CDR3 is 13 residues long. Germline values: CDR1 SEHNR, CDR2 FQNEAQ (reference sequence). For the CDR3, the DNA is TGTGCCAGCAGGGGTAGCGGGGTCTATGAGCAGTTCTTC. Protein sequence: CASRGSGVYEQFF.

This chain joins TRBV19 and TRBJ1-1, with a tentative D call TRBD1 (5 bases). Germline V lookup: CDR1 LNHDA, CDR2 SQIVND (reference sequence). Trimming shortened V by 8 bases and J by 7 bases, and 23 bases separated the two germline ends. The CDR3 sequence is 15 residues long. CDR3 sequence: CASCYEDLRVGEAFF. The DNA for the CDR3 is TGTGCCAGTTGTTACGAGGACCTCAGGGTAGGTGAAGCTTTCTTT.

The chain has TRBV5-4 and TRBJ1-1; 8 positions agree with TRBD1. The ends lost 4 bases at V and 1 base at J; junction bases unmatched: 6. The CDR3 totals 15 residues. In germline, CDR1 is SGHNT, CDR2 YYREEE (reference sequence). CDR3 region: CASSAGQGPNTEAFF. The CDR3 nucleotides read TGTGCCAGCAGCGCCGGACAGGGCCCGAACACTGAAGCTTTCTTT.

This clone has more than one count but fewer than ten. The rearrangement joins TRBV19 to TRBJ1-5, with 9 bases aligning to TRBD1. The CDR3 has 15 amino acids. Germline loops: CDR1 LNHDA, CDR2 SQIVND (reference sequence). V was clipped by 3 bases and J by 5 bases; unmatched bases: 5. The CDR3 DNA is TGTGCCAGTAGTATCACTGGACAGGGGTATCAGCCCCAGCATTTT. Its translation: CASSITGQGYQPQHF. Looking up the rest from reference TRBV19 and TRBJ1-5 gives the full variable domain: DGGITQSPKYLFRKEGQNVTLSCEQNLNHDAMYWYRQDPGQGLRLIYYSQIVNDFQKGDIAEGYSVSREKKESFPLTVTSAQKNPTAFYLCASSITGQGYQPQHFGDGTRLSIL.

The CDR3 loop is CATDRGHTGELFF. CDR3 DNA sequence: TGTGCCACGGACAGGGGGCACACCGGGGAGCTGTTTTTT. This sequence joins TRBV12-3 or TRBV12-4 and TRBJ2-2; 11 bases align to TRBD1. V lost 10 bases and J lost 3; bases outside the gene matches: 1. CDR3 size: 13 residues.

The J gene is TRBJ1-1, the V gene TRBV12-3 or TRBV12-4, with a possible D match to TRBD1 (5 bases). V lost 3 bases, J lost 7 bases, and 9 bases lay in between. The CDR3 runs to 12 residues. This CDR3 reads CASSFGGIEAFF. In DNA form, the CDR3 reads TGTGCCAGCAGTTTCGGGGGGATTGAAGCTTTCTTT.

J is TRBJ1-5 and V is TRBV7-9; D unclear. Germline lookup yields CDR1 SEHNR and CDR2 FQNEAQ (reference sequence). There are 15 residues in the CDR3. Trimming removed 5 bases from V and 0 bases from J, with 11 bases in between. In DNA, the CDR3 is TGTGCCAGCAGCCCACTCTCAAATAGCAATCAGCCCCAGCATTTT. The encoded protein is CASSPLSNSNQPQHF.

This sequence joins TRBV4-3 and TRBJ1-1, with 9 nucleotides matching TRBD1. CDR1 LGHNA and CDR2 YSLEER come from the germline V gene. V lost 2 bases and J lost 6; bases outside the gene matches: 7. The CDR3 has 15 amino acids. The CDR3 bases are TGCGCCAGCAGCCAAACAGGGGGCATGGGCGCTGAAGCTTTCTTT. This codes for CASSQTGGMGAEAFF.